This TCR beta chain derives from a study of blood T cell repertoires in COVID-19. Enrollment of patients from Seattle took place during active infection, with longitudinal follow-up. The CDR3 contains 14 residues. The germline V gene encodes CDR1 SNHLY and CDR2 FYNNEI. Trimming took 7 bases from V and 3 from J, leaving 13 bases between them. A few counts support this clone. Under the authors' procedure: By means of reference gene primer amplification, nucleated cell counts were estimated. The table came from immunoSEQ multiplex PCR; TCRdb's copy has only in-frame clones and leaves some out. The V and J calls and clone size are taken from that table; D and trimming were inferred from the DNA. The top ten hold more than 7.5% of the sample, which has around 190,000 clones, roughly four fifths seen once.

The genes are TRBV2 and TRBJ2-1; tentatively, D is TRBD2 (6 bases). The source material was peripheral blood. This sequence originates from a woman between 65 and 79 years old with COVID-19, enrolled during active disease. The CDR3 DNA follows: TGTGCCAGCATTAGAACGGGAGTCTACAATGAGCAGTTCTTC. Protein sequence: CASIRTGVYNEQFF.